The clone carrying this T cell receptor (beta chain) was seen at least ten times. Its antigen is unknown. CDR1 is SEHNR and CDR2 is FQNEAQ in the germline V gene (reference sequence). Trimming shortened V by 7 bases and J by 1 base, and 19 bases separated the two germline ends. CDR3 length equals 16 residues. In TCRdb, the 5' RACE reads were re-called with MiXCR into one record per CDR3 protein. The sample holds around 310,000 distinct CDR3 sequences; 3.5% to 4.5% are singletons and the top ten take 20% to 25%. The data were taken from a study of T cells after yellow fever vaccination. Across the whole study: Fractions with few cells were prepared using SMART-Seq v4 Ultra Low Input. Study results and caveats: The CD4 compartment and the CD8 compartment contained a small share of clonotypes in common. Once the booster was given, most primary-vaccination clones reappeared, at around 95% for CD4 and 88% for CD8. It was the secondary response that reached its peak faster, day 5 versus 15, but it was weaker.

The source is a man between 18 and 35 years old who received the YFV17D yellow fever vaccine. The rearrangement links TRBV7-9 to TRBJ1-1; no firm D call. Sequenced material: PBMCs, taken 5 days after the yellow fever booster vaccination. CDR3 sequence reads: CASTPWRARENTEAFF. In nucleotides, the CDR3 is TGTGCCAGCACTCCTTGGAGGGCAAGGGAGAACACTGAAGCTTTCTTT.